The next 6 T cell receptor beta chains were all read from a single sample in a study of blood T cell repertoires in COVID-19. Repertoires were generated with immunoSEQ multiplex PCR, while TCRdb's copy carries only in-frame clones and drops some. The top ten hold 1.7% of the sample, which has about 400,000 clones, roughly nine tenths seen once. Specimen: PBMCs or T cells enriched from blood (not recorded which). The receptors were gathered from a woman in her 30s who had recovered from COVID-19.

The rearrangement links TRBV2 to TRBJ1-6; 7 bases agree with TRBD1. In germline, CDR1 is SNHLY, CDR2 FYNNEI. V dropped 6 bases and J dropped 7; count of bases not matched to a gene: 9. This CDR3 has 15 residues. This CDR3 reads CASRRIGTENSPLHF. As DNA, the CDR3 is TGTGCCAGCAGACGCATCGGGACAGAAAATTCACCCCTCCACTTT.

This rearrangement joins TRBV5-4 to TRBJ2-1; D is perhaps TRBD1 (6 bases). Germline CDR1 reads SGHNT; CDR2 reads YYREEE (reference sequence). This CDR3 comprises 14 residues. Trimming stripped 0 bases from V and 4 bases from J, with 8 bases between. CDR3 sequence (DNA): TGTGCCAGCAGCTTGGGTGACAGGTACAATGAGCAGTTCTTC. Its translation is CASSLGDRYNEQFF.

The chain is built from TRBV7-9 and TRBJ1-3; D gene unclear. In germline, CDR1 is SEHNR, CDR2 FQNEAQ (reference sequence). V shed 6 bases and J shed 0 bases, with 12 bases lying between them. The length of the CDR3 is 15 residues. The CDR3 DNA reads TGTGCCAGCAGTCCCCCCGTTAACTCTGGAAACACCATATATTTT. Translating gives CASSPPVNSGNTIYF.

The V call is TRBV3-1 (or the pseudogene TRBV3-2), the J call TRBJ2-1; 8 nucleotides match TRBD2. From germline, CDR1 is LGHDT and CDR2 YNNKEL (reference sequence). This CDR3 has 16 amino acids. Losses at the gene ends were 2 bases for V and 6 bases for J; bases not matched to a gene: 9. Written as DNA, the CDR3 is TGTGCCAGCAGCCAAAATTCGGGACTAGTCCTCAATGAGCAGTTCTTC. It is translated as CASSQNSGLVLNEQFF.

The chain joins TRBV30 to TRBJ1-2, with D possibly being TRBD1 (6 bases). This CDR3 has 12 amino acids. Looked up from germline, CDR1 is GTSNPN and CDR2 is SVGIG (reference sequence). Trimming left V 3 bases short and J 7 bases short, with 12 bases between. DNA of the CDR3: TGTGCCTGGAGCAGACAGGACGGTGGCTACACCTTC. Protein: CAWSRQDGGYTF.

The chain uses TRBV18 and TRBJ2-5; possibly TRBD2 for D (6 bases). V lost 4 bases to trimming and J lost 7 bases, with 19 bases between them. Per germline, CDR1 KGHSH and CDR2 LQKENI. The CDR3 sequence is 15 residues long. The DNA of the CDR3 is TGTGCCAGCTCACAGTCGGCGGGGCCCCGAGGGACCCAGTACTTC. Encoded protein: CASSQSAGPRGTQYF.